One and the same sample provided the 32 T cell receptor beta chains below, sequenced in a study of neoadjuvant anti-PD-1 for oral cavity cancer. TCRdb's table, derived via immunoSEQ multiplex PCR, lists solely in-frame clones and lacks some. The top ten hold nearly 3.5% of the sample, which has around 70,000 clones, about 88% seen once. Documented time point: after neoadjuvant nivolumab, at surgical resection. The sample here was PBMCs, taken after nivolumab (anti-PD-1) treatment. These receptors originate from a person between 35 and 79 years old with oral cavity squamous cell carcinoma.

This rearrangement joins TRBV18 to TRBJ2-7, with a tentative D call TRBD2 (6 bases). The CDR3 consists of 15 residues. Deletions cut 3 bases from V and 2 bases from J, with 14 bases between. Germline CDR1 KGHSH, CDR2 LQKENI. The CDR3 loop is CASSPGWDFTYEQYF. DNA of the CDR3: TGTGCCAGCTCACCCGGCTGGGACTTCACCTACGAGCAGTACTTC. The complete variable domain, with remaining parts taken from reference TRBV18 and TRBJ2-7, reads NAGVMQNPRHLVRRRGQEARLRCSPMKGHSHVYWYRQLPEEGLKFMVYLQKENIIDESGMPKERFSAEFPKEGPSILRIQQVVRGDSAAYFCASSPGWDFTYEQYFGPGTRLTVT.

The CDR3 nucleotides read TGTGCCATCAGTGAACCGAGGGAGCCCCAGCATTTT. Translating gives CAISEPREPQHF. The chain joins TRBV10-3 to TRBJ1-5; no reliable D call. The CDR3 contains 12 residues. The germline V gene encodes CDR1 ENHRY and CDR2 SYGVKD. V shed 3 bases and J shed 8 bases, with 8 bases lying between them.

On this clone: An end of the junction differs from the germline gene, which may be a read error. V and J are TRBV7-7 and TRBJ2-1; D possibly corresponds to TRBD2 (7 bases). Germline CDR1 and CDR2: SSHAT and FNYEAQ (reference sequence). The CDR3 extends over 15 amino acids. The CDR3 DNA reads TGTGCTAGCAGCCCACTGGGAGGGGGACTGGATGAGCAGTTCTTC. Residues: CASSPLGGGLDEQFF.

This clone was recorded only once. The chain recombines TRBV6-5 with TRBJ1-2, with TRBD1 as a possible D gene (6 bases). The CDR3 extends over 11 amino acids. V lost 6 bases and J lost 8, with 10 bases in between. Germline V gene data show CDR1 as MNHEY and CDR2 as SVGAGI. The CDR3 coding sequence is TGTGCCAGCAGCGACAGGATCGGCTACACCTTC. Encoded protein: CASSDRIGYTF.

V gene TRBV6-1 combines with J gene TRBJ2-7; TRBD1 aligns across 8 bases. The junction had 4 bases not matched to a gene; V was cut back by 6 bases and J by 3 bases. The CDR3 contains 13 residues. Germline values: CDR1 MNHNS, CDR2 SASEGT. CDR3 sequence reads: CASSLGQGYEQYF. DNA of the CDR3: TGTGCCAGCAGCCTAGGACAGGGCTACGAGCAGTACTTC.

This clone was counted between two and nine times. The chain employs TRBV2 and TRBJ1-1, with 7 bases matching TRBD1. The CDR3 loop spans 15 amino acids. Germline CDR1 reads SNHLY; CDR2 reads FYNNEI. Trimming cost V 4 bases and J 1 base; bases outside gene matches: 6. The CDR3 loop reads CASSAPGQTNTEAFF. The CDR3 region has the DNA TGTGCCAGCAGTGCTCCGGGACAGACGAACACTGAAGCTTTCTTT.

The genes are TRBV27 and TRBJ2-7; D gene unclear. V lost 2 bases and J lost 1, with 6 bases in between. Germline V gene sequence: CDR1 MNHEY, CDR2 SMNVEV (reference sequence). CDR3 length equals 13 residues. The CDR3 DNA reads TGTGCCAGCAGTTTAGGGCTTTCCTACGAGCAGTACTTC. The encoded protein is CASSLGLSYEQYF.

The chain combines TRBV6-1 with TRBJ1-5; D remains unclear. V lost 3 bases and J 4 bases, leaving 16 bases between the germline ends. This CDR3 spans 16 amino acids. The germline V gene has CDR1 MNHNS and CDR2 SASEGT. CDR3 amino acids: CASSDSESSTNQPQHF. The CDR3 DNA reads as TGTGCCAGCAGTGATTCCGAGAGTTCTACTAATCAGCCCCAGCATTTT.

V gene TRBV15 combines with J gene TRBJ1-2, with D possibly matching TRBD1 (5 bases). There are 13 residues in the CDR3. Trimming cost V 1 base and J 4 bases, with 7 bases left between them. Germline loops: CDR1 LNHNV, CDR2 YYDKDF (reference sequence). The CDR3 DNA follows: TGTGCCACCAGCAGAGGGGGGAGCTATGGCTACACCTTC. Protein product: CATSRGGSYGYTF.

The chain combines TRBV4-1 with TRBJ2-7; perhaps TRBD2 as D (6 bases). Germline CDR1 MGHRA, CDR2 YSYEKL. V dropped 0 bases and J dropped 5 bases, with 17 bases sitting between them. CDR3 length: 16 amino acids. CDR3 DNA: TGCGCCAGCAGCCAAGATAGGTGGGAGGTCGCAAACGAGCAGTACTTC. Its protein product is CASSQDRWEVANEQYF.

The chain's CDR3 is CAWAVRYEQFF. The CDR3 DNA reads as TGTGCCTGGGCCGTCCGCTATGAGCAGTTCTTC. The chain links TRBV30 to TRBJ2-1; D is unclear. Germline V gene sequence: CDR1 GTSNPN, CDR2 SVGIG (reference sequence). V lost 5 bases and J lost 8, with 10 bases in between. The CDR3 is 11 amino acids. The full variable domain, rest sourced from reference TRBV30 and TRBJ2-1, is SQTIHQWPATLVQPVGSPLSLECTVEGTSNPNLYWYRQAAGRGLQLLFYSVGIGQISSEVPQNLSASRPQDRQFILSSKKLLLSDSGFYLCAWAVRYEQFFGPGTRLTVL.

The chain has TRBV6-5 and TRBJ2-7, with D perhaps assigned TRBD1 or TRBD2 (5 bases each). Trimming removed 2 bases at V and 0 bases at J, with 14 bases between. Germline V gene lookup returns CDR1 MNHEY and CDR2 SVGAGI. This CDR3 spans 16 amino acids. CDR3 region: CASSYAPRGPSYEQYF. In nucleotides, the CDR3 is TGTGCCAGCAGTTACGCGCCTCGGGGACCCTCCTACGAGCAGTACTTC.

The chain is built from TRBV14 and TRBJ1-1; the D gene is possibly TRBD1 (6 bases). The CDR3 extends over 13 amino acids. V dropped 5 bases and J dropped 4 bases, with 11 bases sitting between them. Germline-derived CDR1 and CDR2 are SGHDN and FVKESK. CDR3 sequence reads: CASSWQGPTEAFF. The CDR3 region has the DNA TGTGCCAGCAGCTGGCAGGGGCCCACTGAAGCTTTCTTT.

This clone was counted once. The chain links TRBV12-5 to TRBJ2-5, with 8 positions matching TRBD1. After removal of 6 bases from V and 5 bases from J, the junction contained 11 bases not matched to a gene. The CDR3 has 15 residues. Per the germline V gene, CDR1 is LGHNT and CDR2 is FRNRAP. The CDR3 sequence: CASGPGTGDRETQYF. CDR3 sequence (DNA): TGTGCTAGTGGACCCGGGACAGGTGATAGGGAGACCCAGTACTTC.

The chain is built from TRBV7-9 and TRBJ2-5; TRBD1 is a possible D gene (5 bases). Trimming took 6 bases from V and 5 from J, leaving 16 bases between them. CDR1 SEHNR and CDR2 FQNEAQ come from the germline V gene (reference sequence). This CDR3 has 14 residues. CDR3 coding DNA: TGTGCCAGCAGTTCGTTAGGGGTCCTGGAGACCCAGTACTTC. The encoded protein is CASSSLGVLETQYF.

V and J are TRBV5-5 and TRBJ2-7, with D perhaps TRBD2 (5 bases). CDR3 length: 15 residues. CDR1 and CDR2 (germline): SGHKS, YYEKEE (reference sequence). Trimming removed 2 bases from V and 1 base from J, with 13 bases in between. CDR3 amino acids: CASSFSGEGSYEQYF. The CDR3 DNA reads as TGTGCCAGCAGCTTTTCTGGAGAGGGATCCTACGAGCAGTACTTC. The variable domain in full, completed from reference TRBV5-5 and TRBJ2-7, reads DAGVTQSPTHLIKTRGQQVTLRCSPISGHKSVSWYQQVLGQGPQFIFQYYEKEERGRGNFPDRFSARQFPNYSSELNVNALLLGDSALYLCASSFSGEGSYEQYFGPGTRLTVT.

This chain links TRBV2 with TRBJ2-7; 8 bases line up with TRBD2. The junction had 7 bases not matched to a gene; V was cut back by 10 bases and J by 2 bases. Germline CDR1 reads SNHLY; CDR2 reads FYNNEI. The length of the CDR3 is 13 residues. This CDR3 is CATGGDTTYEQYF. CDR3 nucleotide sequence: TGTGCCACCGGGGGGGACACCACCTACGAGCAGTACTTC.

This clone was seen just once. The genes are TRBV19 and TRBJ1-2; D is unresolved. Between the trimmed V and J ends, which lost 3 bases and 6 bases, there was a span of 8 bases. CDR3 size: 12 residues. Germline V lookup: CDR1 LNHDA, CDR2 SQIVND (reference sequence). As DNA, the CDR3 is TGTGCCAGTAGTATCTTCGGCAATGGCTACACCTTC. Its translation: CASSIFGNGYTF.

The V and J genes are TRBV6-5 and TRBJ1-2, with 7 bases aligning to TRBD1. Germline assignment: CDR1 MNHEY and CDR2 SVGAGI. The ends lost 8 bases at V and 7 bases at J; junction bases unmatched: 13. This CDR3 has 14 residues. DNA of the CDR3: TGTGCCAGCGGCGGGGGAACGGACAGGAGTGGCTACACCTTC. Translated: CASGGGTDRSGYTF.

This chain uses TRBV29-1 with TRBJ2-3; weak D call: TRBD1 (6 bases). There are 10 residues in the CDR3. Germline lookup yields CDR1 SQVTM and CDR2 ANQGSEA. With 4 bases removed from V and 14 bases from J, the gap between germline ends came to 13 bases. The CDR3 coding sequence is TGCAGCGTTGGGGACACACAGCGGTATTTT. Translation: CSVGDTQRYF.

Only one count was recorded for this clone. The chain joins TRBV19 to TRBJ2-6, with D perhaps given as TRBD1 or TRBD2 (5 bases each). The germline V gene has CDR1 LNHDA and CDR2 SQIVND (reference sequence). V lost 3 bases to trimming and J lost 0 bases, with 15 bases between them. This CDR3 is built from 18 residues. CDR3 amino acids: CASSIASGRLSGANVLTF. For the CDR3, the DNA is TGTGCCAGTAGTATCGCCTCGGGACGGCTCTCTGGGGCCAACGTCCTGACTTTC.

The chain couples TRBV9 to TRBJ2-7, with D hard to call. The CDR3 extends over 16 amino acids. Trimming took 0 bases from V and 0 from J, leaving 13 bases between them. Germline-derived CDR1 and CDR2 are SGDLS and YYNGEE. The CDR3 region has the DNA TGTGCCAGCAGCGTAGGGCTCGAGCTCGCCTCCTACGAGCAGTACTTC. Protein product: CASSVGLELASYEQYF.

The chain carries TRBV5-1 and TRBJ2-2; weak D call: TRBD2 (7 bases). Germline CDR1 SGHRS, CDR2 YFSETQ. This CDR3 contains 16 residues. V was cut by 1 base and J by 1 base, with 11 bases left in between. In DNA form, the CDR3 reads TGCGCCAGCAGCTTGTGGGGGGGCGAGAACACCGGGGAGCTGTTTTTT. This gives the protein CASSLWGGENTGELFF.

This clone occurred once. The chain has TRBV7-3 and TRBJ2-4, with D perhaps given as TRBD1 or TRBD2 (5 bases each). The CDR3 sequence is 13 residues long. CDR1 and CDR2 (germline): SGHTA, FQGTGA. V dropped 5 bases and J dropped 9 bases, with 14 bases sitting between them. CDR3 nucleotide sequence: TGTGCCAGCAGCGAGGGGCCCATGGGCATTCAGTACTTC. Translation: CASSEGPMGIQYF.

The gene calls are TRBV6-6 and TRBJ2-4; TRBD2 might be the D (5 bases). Between the trimmed V and J ends, which lost 6 bases and 0 bases, there was a span of 15 bases. CDR3 size: 16 residues. Germline V lookup: CDR1 MNHNY, CDR2 SVGAGI (reference sequence). The CDR3 DNA reads TGTGCCAGCAGGCCCCTGCTTAGCGAAGCCAAAAACATTCAGTACTTC. Translation: CASRPLLSEAKNIQYF.

The V and J genes are TRBV9 and TRBJ2-6; 7 bases fit TRBD1. Per germline, CDR1 SGDLS and CDR2 YYNGEE. V lost 1 base and J lost 3; bases outside the gene matches: 10. The CDR3 loop spans 18 amino acids. The CDR3 region is CASSVSPTGAGGANVLTF. Written as DNA, the CDR3 is TGTGCCAGCAGCGTAAGCCCCACAGGGGCCGGTGGGGCCAACGTCCTGACTTTC.

This clone was counted a single time. The chain has TRBV6-6 and TRBJ1-4, with D possibly being TRBD1 (6 bases). Trimming removed 6 bases from V and 6 bases from J, with 11 bases in between. The germline V gene encodes CDR1 MNHNY and CDR2 SVGAGI (reference sequence). There are 13 residues in the CDR3. The chain's CDR3 is CASSRGNDEKLFF. DNA of the CDR3: TGTGCCAGCAGCAGGGGCAATGATGAAAAACTGTTTTTT.

In its sample, this clone was seen once. The chain links TRBV11-2 to TRBJ2-1; either TRBD1 or TRBD2 may fit D (5 bases each). Germline V gene data show CDR1 as SGHAT and CDR2 as FQNNGV. V was cut by 2 bases and J by 0 bases, with 14 bases left in between. The CDR3 runs to 17 residues. The CDR3 sequence is CASSLMGRASSYNEQFF. DNA of the CDR3: TGTGCCAGCAGCTTAATGGGACGGGCGAGCTCCTACAATGAGCAGTTCTTC.

The chain combines TRBV9 with TRBJ2-1; maybe TRBD1 (6 bases). The V gene lost 3 bases and the J gene lost 10 bases, with 11 bases spanning the gap. The CDR3 is made up of 12 amino acids. Germline values: CDR1 SGDLS, CDR2 YYNGEE. CDR3 amino acids: CASSDRVGEQFF. CDR3 sequence (DNA): TGTGCCAGCAGCGACAGGGTCGGCGAGCAGTTCTTC.

This rearrangement joins TRBV27 to TRBJ1-2; TRBD1 is a possible D gene (6 bases). The CDR3 length is 17 residues. Trimming left V 7 bases short and J 4 bases short, with 25 bases between. Germline CDR1 and CDR2: MNHEY and SMNVEV (reference sequence). The CDR3 DNA sequence: TGTGCCAGCACCTCTCAGGGGAACTTCCCTTCTTCCTATGGCTACACCTTC. Translated: CASTSQGNFPSSYGYTF.

This clone was found a few times. The rearrangement uses TRBV30 and TRBJ1-2; the D is unclear. The V end was cut by 4 bases, the J end by 4 bases, with 7 bases between. The CDR3 spans 11 residues. The V gene's germline CDR1 is GTSNPN and CDR2 SVGIG (reference sequence). The CDR3 loop reads CAWIGRYGYTF. In DNA, the CDR3 is TGTGCCTGGATTGGACGCTATGGCTACACCTTC.

The CDR3 reads CASSVRTNPRDTQYF. The DNA for the CDR3 is TGTGCCAGCAGTGTGCGGACTAACCCACGGGATACGCAGTATTTT. The chain has TRBV6-1 and TRBJ2-3; tentatively, D is TRBD2 (6 bases). The CDR3 has 15 residues. The V and J ends lost 4 bases and 6 bases respectively, with 17 bases between them. Germline lookup yields CDR1 MNHNS and CDR2 SASEGT.